Below are 26 T cell receptor beta chains sequenced from a single sample in a study of radiotherapy plus CTLA-4 blockade in lung cancer. TCRdb's table, derived via immunoSEQ multiplex PCR, lists solely in-frame clones and lacks some. The profile shows about 68,000 clones, roughly 78% of them singletons. Sequencing used peripheral blood, obtained from a patient treated with radiotherapy plus ipilimumab. The receptor set was obtained from a human donor with non-small cell lung cancer who had a complete response to radiotherapy plus ipilimumab.

The V call is TRBV19, the J call TRBJ2-7; 10 positions agree with TRBD1. V was clipped by 5 bases and J by 6 bases; unmatched bases: 7. The CDR3 consists of 14 residues. Germline V gene sequence: CDR1 LNHDA, CDR2 SQIVND (reference sequence). The CDR3 region is CASSPQTGGLEQYF. The CDR3 DNA is TGTGCCAGTAGTCCCCAGACAGGGGGCCTCGAGCAGTACTTC.

DNA for the CDR3: TGTGCCTCTACAAACAGGGATGGGGGGATTATAAGTGGCTACACCTTC. It codes for CASTNRDGGIISGYTF. The chain joins TRBV30 to TRBJ1-2; the D gene is possibly TRBD1 (6 bases). The CDR3 spans 16 residues. Trimming cost V 7 bases and J 7 bases, with 28 bases left between them. Germline assignment: CDR1 GTSNPN and CDR2 SVGIG (reference sequence).

The genes are TRBV19 and TRBJ1-4; no firm D call. The CDR3 totals 15 residues. V was pared by 3 bases and J by 7 bases, with 15 bases between. CDR1 and CDR2 (germline): LNHDA, SQIVND (reference sequence). CDR3 nucleotide sequence: TGTGCCAGTAGTATTGGTCTCGTAGGGAGTGAAAAACTGTTTTTT. As protein: CASSIGLVGSEKLFF.

This sequence joins TRBV7-9 and TRBJ2-5; 8 bases map to TRBD1. Trimming took 5 bases from V and 2 from J; bases not matched to a gene: 13. The CDR3 has 17 residues. Germline CDR1 SEHNR, CDR2 FQNEAQ (reference sequence). The CDR3 reads CASSPRQGKSPQETQYF. As DNA, the CDR3 is TGTGCCAGCAGCCCAAGACAGGGGAAAAGCCCGCAAGAGACCCAGTACTTC.

In DNA, the CDR3 is TGTGCCAGCAGCTCCGGGCCTGAAAGCGGGTATGGCTACACCTTC. It codes for CASSSGPESGYGYTF. The chain carries TRBV5-6 and TRBJ1-2; D is uncertain. V was cut by 3 bases and J by 5 bases, with 17 bases left in between. This CDR3 contains 15 residues. Per germline, CDR1 SGHDT and CDR2 YYEEEE.

The genes are TRBV18 and TRBJ1-1; 7 nucleotides align to TRBD1. The CDR3 runs to 15 residues. The V gene's germline CDR1 is KGHSH and CDR2 LQKENI. The V segment lost 3 bases and the J segment 1 base; nucleotides outside the gene matches: 5. The CDR3 DNA reads as TGTGCCAGCTCACCTACAGGGGACACGAACACTGAAGCTTTCTTT. As protein: CASSPTGDTNTEAFF.

The chain combines TRBV27 with TRBJ2-7; 8 bases are a match to TRBD2. J lost 2 bases, V lost 6 bases, and 9 bases had no gene match. Per the germline V gene, CDR1 is MNHEY and CDR2 is SMNVEV (reference sequence). The CDR3 loop spans 15 amino acids. CDR3 region: CASRTGRALAYEQYV. The CDR3 nucleotides are TGTGCCAGCAGGACCGGGAGGGCCTTAGCCTACGAGCAGTACGTC.

This chain links TRBV19 with TRBJ2-3, with TRBD2 identical over 11 bases. The V segment lost 11 bases and the J segment 6 bases; nucleotides outside the gene matches: 10. The CDR3 has 14 amino acids. CDR1 is LNHDA and CDR2 is SQIVND in the germline V gene (reference sequence). CDR3 DNA: TGTGCCTGTAAGATTAGCGGGGGGGCGGATACGCAGTATTTT. Its protein product is CACKISGGADTQYF. Together with reference TRBV19 and TRBJ2-3, the CDR3 gives the full variable domain: DGGITQSPKYLFRKEGQNVTLSCEQNLNHDAMYWYRQDPGQGLRLIYYSQIVNDFQKGDIAEGYSVSREKKESFPLTVTSAQKNPTAFYLCACKISGGADTQYFGPGTRLTVL.

The genes are TRBV5-1 and TRBJ2-6, with D possibly TRBD2 on 6 matching bases. The CDR3 sequence is 16 residues long. The ends were cut back, 2 bases at V and 4 bases at J, with 13 bases in the middle. Germline lookup yields CDR1 SGHRS and CDR2 YFSETQ. The CDR3 DNA is TGCGCCAGCAGCTTTTCTGGAGGGCGGGGGGCCAACGTCCTGACTTTC. It specifies CASSFSGGRGANVLTF.

This clone has only one observation. The J gene is TRBJ2-7, the V gene TRBV18; 10 bases agree with TRBD1. Germline assignment: CDR1 KGHSH and CDR2 LQKENI. The CDR3 runs 15 residues. Trimming cost V 4 bases and J 3 bases; bases outside gene matches: 6. The CDR3 nucleotides read TGTGCCAGCTCACAGAGGACAGGGGGTATCTACGAGCAGTACTTC. This gives the protein CASSQRTGGIYEQYF. Full variable domain (remainder filled in from reference TRBV18 and TRBJ2-7): NAGVMQNPRHLVRRRGQEARLRCSPMKGHSHVYWYRQLPEEGLKFMVYLQKENIIDESGMPKERFSAEFPKEGPSILRIQQVVRGDSAAYFCASSQRTGGIYEQYFGPGTRLTVT.

This chain connects TRBV4-3 to TRBJ1-3, with D uncertain. This CDR3 region has 17 residues. Trimming stripped 1 base from V and 4 bases from J, with 17 bases between. Germline V gene data show CDR1 as LGHNA and CDR2 as YSLEER. CDR3: CASSQGRLPDGGNTIYF. The CDR3 DNA follows: TGCGCCAGCAGCCAAGGAAGACTTCCCGACGGGGGAAACACCATATATTTT.

The chain joins TRBV19 to TRBJ1-5, with a tentative D call TRBD1 (6 bases). Trimming removed 7 bases at V and 7 bases at J, with 17 bases between. CDR1 LNHDA and CDR2 SQIVND come from the germline V gene (reference sequence). The length of the CDR3 is 14 residues. DNA for the CDR3: TGTGCCAGTACCCTAAGGGGGTCAGGGCAGCCCCAGCATTTT. It yields the protein CASTLRGSGQPQHF. Full variable domain (missing parts from reference TRBV19 and TRBJ1-5): DGGITQSPKYLFRKEGQNVTLSCEQNLNHDAMYWYRQDPGQGLRLIYYSQIVNDFQKGDIAEGYSVSREKKESFPLTVTSAQKNPTAFYLCASTLRGSGQPQHFGDGTRLSIL.

The chain joins TRBV11-2 to TRBJ1-1; possibly TRBD1 for D (6 bases). Looked up from germline, CDR1 is SGHAT and CDR2 is FQNNGV. The CDR3 has 15 amino acids. V dropped 3 bases and J dropped 3 bases, with 14 bases sitting between them. CDR3 protein: CASSFNRAAHTEAFF. As DNA, the CDR3 is TGTGCCAGCAGCTTCAACAGGGCCGCACACACTGAAGCTTTCTTT.

The rearrangement uses TRBV7-2 and TRBJ2-7; a possible D gene is TRBD1 (5 bases). Germline-derived CDR1 and CDR2 are SGHTA and FQGNSA. V was clipped by 4 bases and J by 7 bases, with 14 bases between them. The CDR3 is 13 amino acids. CDR3 DNA sequence: TGTGCCAGCAGCTCAACAGGAGACGGGGAGCAGTACGTC. Its protein is CASSSTGDGEQYV.

The chain recombines TRBV7-6 with TRBJ2-5; unclear D gene. The V end lost 5 bases, the J end lost 0 bases, and 10 bases lay between the germline ends. Germline CDR1 is SGHVS and CDR2 is FNYEAQ. This CDR3 is built from 14 residues. CDR3 region: CASSDLLDQETQYF. The CDR3 region has the DNA TGTGCCAGCAGCGACCTCCTAGACCAAGAGACCCAGTACTTC.

This sequence joins TRBV7-9 and TRBJ1-1; tentative D call: TRBD1 (5 bases). Germline CDR1 SEHNR, CDR2 FQNEAQ (reference sequence). Trimming removed 7 bases at V and 5 bases at J, with 14 bases between. The CDR3 covers 13 residues. The CDR3 region is CASTREGRTEAFF. In nucleotides, the CDR3 is TGTGCCAGCACCAGGGAGGGGCGTACTGAAGCTTTCTTT. Full variable domain (remainder filled in from reference TRBV7-9 and TRBJ1-1): DTGVSQNPRHKITKRGQNVTFRCDPISEHNRLYWYRQTLGQGPEFLTYFQNEAQLEKSRLLSDRFSAERPKGSFSTLEIQRTEQGDSAMYLCASTREGRTEAFFGQGTRLTVV.

The V gene is TRBV6-1, the J gene TRBJ2-3, with TRBD1 identical over 7 bases. Germline CDR1 is MNHNS and CDR2 is SASEGT. Losses at the gene ends were 6 bases for V and 1 base for J; bases not matched to a gene: 4. CDR3 size: 14 residues. CDR3 protein: CASRLDRGTDTQYF. CDR3 sequence (DNA): TGTGCCAGCAGACTAGACAGGGGCACAGATACGCAGTATTTT.

CDR3 amino acids: CASSLRGWPNYGYTF. The CDR3 DNA sequence: TGTGCCAGCAGTTTGAGAGGATGGCCTAACTATGGCTACACCTTC. This chain uses TRBV27 with TRBJ1-2; D gene unclear. Germline CDR1 and CDR2: MNHEY and SMNVEV (reference sequence). The CDR3 extends over 15 amino acids. Trimming took 3 bases from V and 0 from J, leaving 11 bases between them.

The rearrangement joins TRBV28 to TRBJ1-2, with D unclear. The germline gives CDR1 MDHEN, CDR2 SYDVKM. The CDR3 is made up of 13 amino acids. Trimming cost V 6 bases and J 7 bases, with 15 bases left between them. CDR3 DNA: TGTGCCAGCAGACGACCACCGGCCCCTGGCTACACCTTC. It encodes CASRRPPAPGYTF.

The table lists this clone with a count of one. The rearrangement joins TRBV5-4 to TRBJ2-1; 7 bases agree with TRBD2. V shed 1 base and J 7 bases; nucleotides not matched to a gene: 2. The CDR3 totals 13 residues. Germline-derived CDR1 and CDR2 are SGHNT and YYREEE (reference sequence). CDR3 bases: TGTGCCAGCAGCTTGATAGCGGGTAATGAGCAGTTCTTC. Translation gives CASSLIAGNEQFF. Full variable domain (rest looked up from reference TRBV5-4 and TRBJ2-1): ETGVTQSPTHLIKTRGQQVTLRCSSQSGHNTVSWYQQALGQGPQFIFQYYREEENGRGNFPPRFSGLQFPNYSSELNVNALELDDSALYLCASSLIAGNEQFFGPGTRLTVL.

The chain employs TRBV9 and TRBJ2-1; TRBD1 is a possible D gene (6 bases). The germline V gene encodes CDR1 SGDLS and CDR2 YYNGEE. Trimming removed 4 bases at V and 5 bases at J, with 10 bases between. CDR3 length: 13 amino acids. CDR3 loop: CASSIGQHNEQFF. The CDR3 DNA is TGTGCCAGCAGCATCGGACAGCACAATGAGCAGTTCTTC. The whole variable domain, remainder taken from reference TRBV9 and TRBJ2-1, is DSGVTQTPKHLITATGQRVTLRCSPRSGDLSVYWYQQSLDQGLQFLIQYYNGEERAKGNILERFSAQQFPDLHSELNLSSLELGDSALYFCASSIGQHNEQFFGPGTRLTVL.

The chain is built from TRBV5-4 and TRBJ1-6; possible D gene TRBD1, 6 bases. CDR1 and CDR2 (germline): SGHNT, YYREEE (reference sequence). The CDR3 is 16 residues long. V was shortened by 5 bases and J by 3 bases, with 15 bases between the two germline ends. CDR3 protein: CASSKGGEVYNSPLHF. The CDR3 DNA is TGTGCCAGCAGTAAAGGGGGGGAAGTCTATAATTCACCCCTCCACTTT.

The V call is TRBV6-5, the J call TRBJ1-2; 7 positions match TRBD1. This CDR3 contains 13 residues. V shed 6 bases and J 4 bases; nucleotides not matched to a gene: 5. Looked up from germline, CDR1 is MNHEY and CDR2 is SVGAGI. Here the CDR3 DNA reads TGTGCCAGCAGCCGGGGGACAGCCTATGGCTACACCTTC. As protein: CASSRGTAYGYTF.

This chain links TRBV5-8 with TRBJ1-4; 9 bases line up with TRBD1. The CDR3 consists of 14 residues. Losses at the gene ends were 4 bases for V and 6 bases for J; bases not matched to a gene: 4. Germline V gene lookup returns CDR1 SGHTS and CDR2 YDEGEE. DNA of the CDR3: TGTGCCAGCAGCCAACAGGGGGCGCATGAAAAACTGTTTTTT. Protein sequence: CASSQQGAHEKLFF.

The chain has TRBV19 and TRBJ2-7, with D perhaps TRBD1 (6 bases). The V gene's germline CDR1 is LNHDA and CDR2 SQIVND (reference sequence). V dropped 6 bases and J dropped 3 bases, with 12 bases sitting between them. This CDR3 has 13 amino acids. CDR3 nucleotides: TGTGCCAGTAGGGGGACACAGGACTACGAGCAGTACTTC. Its translation is CASRGTQDYEQYF.

V usage is TRBV5-1 and J usage is TRBJ1-4, with 7 positions matching TRBD1. This CDR3 is built from 14 residues. Germline values: CDR1 SGHRS, CDR2 YFSETQ. V shed 4 bases, J shed 5 bases, and the junction held 5 bases outside the gene matches. The CDR3 DNA reads TGCGCCAGCAGCCCTACAGGGGAGAATGAAAAACTGTTTTTT. It is translated as CASSPTGENEKLFF.